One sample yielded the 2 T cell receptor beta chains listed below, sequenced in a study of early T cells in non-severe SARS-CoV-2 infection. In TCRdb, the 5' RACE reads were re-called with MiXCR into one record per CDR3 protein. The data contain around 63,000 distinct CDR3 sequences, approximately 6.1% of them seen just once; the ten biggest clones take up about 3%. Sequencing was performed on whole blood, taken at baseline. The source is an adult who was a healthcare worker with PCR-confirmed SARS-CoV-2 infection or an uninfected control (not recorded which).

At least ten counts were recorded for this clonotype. This CDR3 is CASSAGLAGVEDEQFF. CDR3 nucleotides: TGTGCCAGCAGCGCCGGACTAGCGGGAGTGGAGGATGAGCAGTTCTTC. This chain joins TRBV9 and TRBJ2-1; 13 bases are a match to TRBD2. The length of the CDR3 is 16 residues. With V trimmed by 3 bases and J by 8 bases, 8 bases remained unmatched. Germline V gives CDR1 SGDLS, CDR2 YYNGEE.

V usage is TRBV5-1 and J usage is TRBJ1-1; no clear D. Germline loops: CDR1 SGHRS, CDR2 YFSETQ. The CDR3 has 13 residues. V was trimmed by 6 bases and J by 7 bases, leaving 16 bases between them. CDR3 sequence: CASIPDDGREAFF. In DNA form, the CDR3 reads TGCGCCAGCATCCCGGATGACGGCCGTGAAGCTTTCTTT.